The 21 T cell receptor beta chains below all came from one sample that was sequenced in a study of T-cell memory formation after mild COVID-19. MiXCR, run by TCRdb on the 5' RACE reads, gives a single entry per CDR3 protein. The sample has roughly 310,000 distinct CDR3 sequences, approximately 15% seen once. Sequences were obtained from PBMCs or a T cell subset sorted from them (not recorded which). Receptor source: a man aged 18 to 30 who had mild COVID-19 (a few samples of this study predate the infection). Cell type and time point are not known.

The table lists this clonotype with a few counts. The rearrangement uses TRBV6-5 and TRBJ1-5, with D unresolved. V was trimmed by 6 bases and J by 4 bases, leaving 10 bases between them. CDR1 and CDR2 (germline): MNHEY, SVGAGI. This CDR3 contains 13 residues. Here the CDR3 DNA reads TGTGCCAGCAGCGGACGGCCGAATCAGCCCCAGCATTTT. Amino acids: CASSGRPNQPQHF.

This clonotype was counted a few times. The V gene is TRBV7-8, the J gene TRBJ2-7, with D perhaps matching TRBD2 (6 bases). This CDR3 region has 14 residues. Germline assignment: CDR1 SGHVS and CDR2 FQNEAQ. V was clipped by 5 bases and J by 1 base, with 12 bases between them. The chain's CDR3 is CASSPPTSSYEQYF. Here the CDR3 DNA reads TGTGCCAGCAGCCCCCCGACTAGTTCCTACGAGCAGTACTTC.

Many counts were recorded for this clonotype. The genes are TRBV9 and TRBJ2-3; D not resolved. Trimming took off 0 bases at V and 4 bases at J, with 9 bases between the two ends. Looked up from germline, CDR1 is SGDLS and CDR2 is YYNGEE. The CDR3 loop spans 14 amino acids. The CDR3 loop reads CASSVAVGADTQYF. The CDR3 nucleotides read TGTGCCAGCAGCGTAGCAGTAGGTGCAGATACGCAGTATTTT.

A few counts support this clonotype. The CDR3 DNA sequence: TGTGCCAGCGCCTTGACTGGGGTCACAGATACGCAGTATTTT. Amino acid sequence: CASALTGVTDTQYF. The chain has TRBV3-1 and TRBJ2-3; D not certain. This CDR3 comprises 14 residues. V lost 8 bases, J lost 2 bases, and 14 bases lay in between. Germline CDR1 LGHDT, CDR2 YNNKEL (reference sequence).

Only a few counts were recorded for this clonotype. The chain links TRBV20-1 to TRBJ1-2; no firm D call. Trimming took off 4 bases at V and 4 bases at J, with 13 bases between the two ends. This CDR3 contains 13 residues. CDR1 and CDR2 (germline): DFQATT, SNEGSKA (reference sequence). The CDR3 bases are TGCAGTGCTACCCCACCAGGTTTCTATGGCTACACCTTC. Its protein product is CSATPPGFYGYTF.

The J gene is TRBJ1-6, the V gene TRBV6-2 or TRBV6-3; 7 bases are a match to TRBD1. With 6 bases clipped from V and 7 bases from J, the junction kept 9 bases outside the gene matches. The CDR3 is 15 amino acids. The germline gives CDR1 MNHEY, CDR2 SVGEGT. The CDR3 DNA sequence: TGTGCCAGCAGCCGCCGACAGGGCGGGAATTCACCCCTCCACTTT. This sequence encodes CASSRRQGGNSPLHF.

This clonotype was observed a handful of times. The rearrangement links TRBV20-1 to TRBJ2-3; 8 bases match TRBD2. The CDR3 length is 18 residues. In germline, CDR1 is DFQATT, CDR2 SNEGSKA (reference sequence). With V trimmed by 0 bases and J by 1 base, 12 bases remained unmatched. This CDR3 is CSARDEAGALPRTDTQYF. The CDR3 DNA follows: TGCAGTGCTAGAGATGAAGCGGGGGCCCTACCCCGCACAGATACGCAGTATTTT.

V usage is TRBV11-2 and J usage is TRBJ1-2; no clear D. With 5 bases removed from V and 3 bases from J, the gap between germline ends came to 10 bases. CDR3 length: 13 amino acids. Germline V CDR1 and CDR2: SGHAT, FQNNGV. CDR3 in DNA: TGTGCCAGCAGCCTATCCACCCACTATGGCTACACCTTC. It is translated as CASSLSTHYGYTF. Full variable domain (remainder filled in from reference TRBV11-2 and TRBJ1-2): EAGVAQSPRYKIIEKRQSVAFWCNPISGHATLYWYQQILGQGPKLLIQFQNNGVVDDSQLPKDRFSAERLKGVDSTLKIQPAKLEDSAVYLCASSLSTHYGYTFGSGTRLTVV.

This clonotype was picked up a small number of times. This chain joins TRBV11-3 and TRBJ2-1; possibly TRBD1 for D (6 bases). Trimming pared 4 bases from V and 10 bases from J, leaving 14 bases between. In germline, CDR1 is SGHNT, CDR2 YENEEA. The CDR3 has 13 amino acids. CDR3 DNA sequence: TGTGCCAGCAGCTCCCACCCTGGGGGCGAGCAGTTCTTC. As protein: CASSSHPGGEQFF.

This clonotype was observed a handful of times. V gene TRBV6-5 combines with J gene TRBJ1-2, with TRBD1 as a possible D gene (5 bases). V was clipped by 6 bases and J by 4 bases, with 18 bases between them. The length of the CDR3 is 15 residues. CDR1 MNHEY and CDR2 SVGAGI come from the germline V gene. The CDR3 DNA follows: TGTGCCAGCAGAGATGGACTGATTGGGGCCTATGGCTACACCTTC. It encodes CASRDGLIGAYGYTF.

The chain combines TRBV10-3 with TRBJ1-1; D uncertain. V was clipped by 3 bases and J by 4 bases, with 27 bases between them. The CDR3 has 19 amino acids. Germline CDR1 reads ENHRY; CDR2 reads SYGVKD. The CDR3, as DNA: TGTGCCATCAGTGATCCAACCCCCACCTTGACGCGCCTCAGCACTGAAGCTTTCTTT. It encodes CAISDPTPTLTRLSTEAFF.

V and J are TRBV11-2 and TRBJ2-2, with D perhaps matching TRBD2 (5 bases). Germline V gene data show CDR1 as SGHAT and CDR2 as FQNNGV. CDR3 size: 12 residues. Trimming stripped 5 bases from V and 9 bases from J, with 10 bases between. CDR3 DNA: TGTGCCAGCAGCCCAACGGGGAGGGAGCTGTTTTTT. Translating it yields CASSPTGRELFF.

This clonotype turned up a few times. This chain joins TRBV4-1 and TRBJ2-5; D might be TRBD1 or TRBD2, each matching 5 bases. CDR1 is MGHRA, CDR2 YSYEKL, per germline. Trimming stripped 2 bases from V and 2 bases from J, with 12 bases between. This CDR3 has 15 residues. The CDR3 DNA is TGCGCCAGCAGCCAACTTGGGACGGTACAAGAGACCCAGTACTTC. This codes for CASSQLGTVQETQYF.

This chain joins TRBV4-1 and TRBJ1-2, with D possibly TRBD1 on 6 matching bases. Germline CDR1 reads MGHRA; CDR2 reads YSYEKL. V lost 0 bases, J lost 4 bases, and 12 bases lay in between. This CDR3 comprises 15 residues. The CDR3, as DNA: TGCGCCAGCAGCCAAGAAATCGGGGGCTTCTATGGCTACACCTTC. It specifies CASSQEIGGFYGYTF.

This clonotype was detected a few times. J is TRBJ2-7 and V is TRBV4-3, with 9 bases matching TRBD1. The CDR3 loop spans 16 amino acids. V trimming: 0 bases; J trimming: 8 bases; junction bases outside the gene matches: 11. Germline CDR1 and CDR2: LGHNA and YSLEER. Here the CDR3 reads CASSQDRYRGPDQQYV. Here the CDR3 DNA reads TGCGCCAGCAGCCAAGATAGGTACAGGGGGCCCGACCAGCAGTACGTC.

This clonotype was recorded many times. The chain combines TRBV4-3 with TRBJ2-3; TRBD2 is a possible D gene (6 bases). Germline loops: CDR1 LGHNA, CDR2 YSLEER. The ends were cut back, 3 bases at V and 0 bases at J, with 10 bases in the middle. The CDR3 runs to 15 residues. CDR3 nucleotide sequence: TGCGCCAGCAGCCAGCTAGCGCCGAGCACAGATACGCAGTATTTT. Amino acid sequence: CASSQLAPSTDTQYF.

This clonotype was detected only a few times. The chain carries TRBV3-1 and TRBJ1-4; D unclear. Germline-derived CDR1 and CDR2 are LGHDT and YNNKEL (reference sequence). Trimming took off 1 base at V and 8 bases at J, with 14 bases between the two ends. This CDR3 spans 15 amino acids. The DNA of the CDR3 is TGTGCCAGCAGCCAAGGCTCTGGGCCGGGAGAAAAACTGTTTTTT. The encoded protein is CASSQGSGPGEKLFF.

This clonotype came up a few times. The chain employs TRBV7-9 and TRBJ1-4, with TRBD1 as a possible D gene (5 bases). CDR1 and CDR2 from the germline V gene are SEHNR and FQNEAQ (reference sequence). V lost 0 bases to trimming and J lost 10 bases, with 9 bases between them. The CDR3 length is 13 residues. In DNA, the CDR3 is TGTGCCAGCAGCTTAGCGTTCGGGGGAAAACTGTTTTTT. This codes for CASSLAFGGKLFF.

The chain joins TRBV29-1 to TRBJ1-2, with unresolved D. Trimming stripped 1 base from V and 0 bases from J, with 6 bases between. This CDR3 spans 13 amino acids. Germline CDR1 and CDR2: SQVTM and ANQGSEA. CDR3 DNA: TGCAGCGTTGAAGGTTATACTAACTATGGCTACACCTTC. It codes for CSVEGYTNYGYTF.

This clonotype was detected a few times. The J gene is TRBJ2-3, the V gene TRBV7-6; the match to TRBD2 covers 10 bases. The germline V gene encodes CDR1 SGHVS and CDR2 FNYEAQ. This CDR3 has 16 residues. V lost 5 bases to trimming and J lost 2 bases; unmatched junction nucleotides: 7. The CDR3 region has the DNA TGTGCCAGCAGCCCGATAAGCGGGGGGGTCACAGATACGCAGTATTTT. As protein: CASSPISGGVTDTQYF.

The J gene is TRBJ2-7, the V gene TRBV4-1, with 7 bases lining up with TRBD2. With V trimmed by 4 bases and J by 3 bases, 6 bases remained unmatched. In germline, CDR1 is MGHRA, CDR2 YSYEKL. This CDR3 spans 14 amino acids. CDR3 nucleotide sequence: TGCGCCAGCAGCCGGGGGGGATCAGTCTACGAGCAGTACTTC. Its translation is CASSRGGSVYEQYF.